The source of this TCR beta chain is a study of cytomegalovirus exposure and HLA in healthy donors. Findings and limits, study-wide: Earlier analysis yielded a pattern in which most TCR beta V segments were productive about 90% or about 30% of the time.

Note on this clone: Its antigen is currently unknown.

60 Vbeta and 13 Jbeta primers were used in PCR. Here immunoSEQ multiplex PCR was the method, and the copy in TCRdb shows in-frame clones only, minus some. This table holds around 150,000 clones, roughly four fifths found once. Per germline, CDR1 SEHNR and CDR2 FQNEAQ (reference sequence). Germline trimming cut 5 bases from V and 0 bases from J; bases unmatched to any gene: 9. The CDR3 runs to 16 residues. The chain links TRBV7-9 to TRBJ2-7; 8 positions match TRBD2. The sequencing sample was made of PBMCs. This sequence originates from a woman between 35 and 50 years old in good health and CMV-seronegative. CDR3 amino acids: CASSPRGSGSSYEQYF. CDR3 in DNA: TGTGCCAGCAGCCCCCGGGGGAGCGGGAGCTCCTACGAGCAGTACTTC.